This TCR beta chain was identified during a study of CD8 T cells in ankylosing spondylitis. Study-wide results and limits: Prior work had noted some motif variants in reactive arthritis blood and synovial fluid. Seemingly characteristic of ankylosing spondylitis blood was a TCR beta motif consisting of about 8 highly homologous variants. Disease-linked clones reportedly concentrated significantly in matched ankylosing spondylitis synovial fluid.

Via MiXCR, TCRdb re-called the 5' RACE reads, giving one row per CDR3 protein. The table includes fewer than 750,000 distinct CDR3 sequences, around a fifth detected once. A few counts support this clonotype. Its matching antigen is unknown. Germline assignment: CDR1 DFQATT and CDR2 SNEGSKA (reference sequence). Trimming removed 0 bases at V and 6 bases at J, with 18 bases between. This CDR3 is built from 16 residues. The rearrangement uses TRBV20-1 and TRBJ2-1; D not certain. The sequence was collected from a male donor with ankylosing spondylitis. The material sequenced was blood, either unsorted or a sorted T cell fraction (not recorded which). The CDR3 DNA follows: TGCAGTGCTAGAGATTCCAGCTCGGGTAGCTCCAATGAGCAGTTCTTC. Encoded protein: CSARDSSSGSSNEQFF.